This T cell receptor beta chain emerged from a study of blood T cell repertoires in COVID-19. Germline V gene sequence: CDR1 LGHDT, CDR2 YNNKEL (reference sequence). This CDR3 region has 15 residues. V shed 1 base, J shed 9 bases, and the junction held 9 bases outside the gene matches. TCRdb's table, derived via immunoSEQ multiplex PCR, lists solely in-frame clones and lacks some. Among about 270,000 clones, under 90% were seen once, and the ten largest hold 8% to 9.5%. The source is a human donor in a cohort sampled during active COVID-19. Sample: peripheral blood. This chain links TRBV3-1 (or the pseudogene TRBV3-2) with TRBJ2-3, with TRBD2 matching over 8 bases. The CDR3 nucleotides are TGTGCCAGCAGCCAAGCCGGGACTAGGCCCGAAACGCAGTATTTT. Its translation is CASSQAGTRPETQYF.